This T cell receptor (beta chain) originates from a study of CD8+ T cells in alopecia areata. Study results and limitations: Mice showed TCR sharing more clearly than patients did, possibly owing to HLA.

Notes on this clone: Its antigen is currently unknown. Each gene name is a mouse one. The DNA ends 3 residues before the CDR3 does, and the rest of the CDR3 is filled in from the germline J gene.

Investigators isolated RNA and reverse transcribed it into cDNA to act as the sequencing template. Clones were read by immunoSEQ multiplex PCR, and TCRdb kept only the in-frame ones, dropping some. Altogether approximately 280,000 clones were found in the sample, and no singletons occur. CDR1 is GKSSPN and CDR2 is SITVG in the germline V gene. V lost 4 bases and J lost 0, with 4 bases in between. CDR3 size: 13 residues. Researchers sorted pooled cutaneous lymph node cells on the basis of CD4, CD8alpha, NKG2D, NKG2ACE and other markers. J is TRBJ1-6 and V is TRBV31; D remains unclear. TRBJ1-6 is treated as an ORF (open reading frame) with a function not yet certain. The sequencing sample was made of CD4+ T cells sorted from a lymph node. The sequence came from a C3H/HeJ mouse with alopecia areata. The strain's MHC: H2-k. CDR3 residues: CAWTASYNSPLYF. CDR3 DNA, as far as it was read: TGTGCCTGGACAGCTTCCTATAATTCGCCC.